The 18 T cell receptor beta chains in this list originate from one sample, sequenced in a study of blood T cell repertoires in COVID-19 (dated by TCRdb to 2020 to 2022). Libraries were constructed by the immunoSEQ multiplex PCR assay. TCRdb mirrors the immuneACCESS table, restricted to in-frame sequences. Some clones are absent from its copies; in checked studies, under half trace to an unresolved V gene, and the reason for the others is unknown. For this sample the table gives just under 350,000 clones, of which about 89% were detected only once. In total, the top ten clones hold about 6.3% of the sample. What was sequenced was peripheral blood. The receptor set was obtained from a woman aged 45-59 years with COVID-19, enrolled during active disease.

V is TRBV5-1 and J is TRBJ2-7; tentative D call: TRBD1 (5 bases). The CDR3 has 11 residues. V lost 5 bases and J 7 bases, leaving 10 bases between the germline ends. Looked up from germline, CDR1 is SGHRS and CDR2 is YFSETQ. The CDR3 region is CASSFDREQYF. CDR3 bases: TGCGCCAGCAGTTTCGACAGAGAGCAGTACTTC.

CDR3 DNA sequence: TGCAGCGTTGAAGACCCGACTACAGGGGTAAGCTCCTACAATGAGCAGTTCTTC. As protein: CSVEDPTTGVSSYNEQFF. This rearrangement joins TRBV29-1 to TRBJ2-1; TRBD1 matches 7 bases. The CDR3 contains 18 residues. Germline loops: CDR1 SQVTM, CDR2 ANQGSEA. The junction had 11 bases not matched to a gene; V was cut back by 0 bases and J by 0 bases.

The chain links TRBV7-8 to TRBJ2-5; no definite D call. Germline loops: CDR1 SGHVS, CDR2 FQNEAQ. V lost 1 base and J 4 bases, leaving 10 bases between the germline ends. The CDR3 has 14 amino acids. The CDR3 sequence: CASSLELLIETQYF. CDR3 DNA sequence: TGTGCCAGCAGCTTAGAACTACTTATAGAGACCCAGTACTTC.

The V call is TRBV2, the J call TRBJ2-3, with a weak D call TRBD2 (5 bases). V was cut by 3 bases and J by 4 bases, with 14 bases left in between. CDR1 SNHLY and CDR2 FYNNEI come from the germline V gene. The CDR3 is made up of 15 amino acids. CDR3 nucleotides: TGTGCCAGCAGTGAGGGTCTAGGAGGCGCAGATACGCAGTATTTT. Residues: CASSEGLGGADTQYF.

This clone appeared a single time. The rearrangement uses TRBV5-1 and TRBJ2-1; a weak D match, TRBD2 (5 bases). With 1 base removed from V and 4 bases from J, the gap between germline ends came to 18 bases. The CDR3 runs 17 residues. Germline CDR1 is SGHRS and CDR2 is YFSETQ. CDR3 loop: CASSLLSFGGPYNEQFF. CDR3 coding DNA: TGCGCCAGCAGCTTGTTAAGTTTCGGAGGCCCATACAATGAGCAGTTCTTC.

This rearrangement joins TRBV7-8 to TRBJ1-4, with 7 bases fitting TRBD1. Germline loops: CDR1 SGHVS, CDR2 FQNEAQ. This CDR3 has 14 residues. V shed 5 bases, J shed 5 bases, and the junction held 5 bases outside the gene matches. CDR3 protein: CASSPTGRNEKLFF. CDR3 nucleotide sequence: TGTGCCAGCAGCCCGACAGGGAGAAATGAAAAACTGTTTTTT. Filled out from reference TRBV7-8 and TRBJ1-4, the complete variable domain reads GAGVSQSPRYKVAKRGQDVALRCDPISGHVSLFWYQQALGQGPEFLTYFQNEAQLDKSGLPSDRFFAERPEGSVSTLKIQRTQQEDSAVYLCASSPTGRNEKLFFGSGTQLSVL.

This clone has a handful of counts. V usage is TRBV4-1 and J usage is TRBJ2-2, with 12 bases fitting TRBD2. CDR3 length: 16 amino acids. Unmatched junction bases numbered 9, after V lost 4 bases and J lost 9 bases. The germline V gene has CDR1 MGHRA and CDR2 YSYEKL. Here the CDR3 DNA reads TGCGCCAGCAGCCCCCCCCTAGCGGGAGGGGGGAGGGAGCTGTTTTTT. Its protein product is CASSPPLAGGGRELFF.

Only a few counts were recorded for this clone. This rearrangement joins TRBV18 to TRBJ1-3; 7 bases are shared with TRBD1. Germline CDR1 KGHSH, CDR2 LQKENI. The ends lost 3 bases at V and 0 bases at J; junction bases unmatched: 5. The CDR3 totals 16 residues. DNA of the CDR3: TGTGCCAGCTCACCTACCGGGACAGACTCTGGAAACACCATATATTTT. Translation gives CASSPTGTDSGNTIYF.

This chain links TRBV4-2 with TRBJ1-4; D gene unclear. The CDR3 consists of 17 residues. The germline V and J ends were trimmed by 0 bases and 7 bases, with 18 bases remaining between them. Per germline, CDR1 LGHNA and CDR2 YNFKEQ. The CDR3 reads CASSQDQDLYSSEKLFF. The DNA of the CDR3 is TGTGCCAGCAGCCAAGACCAGGACTTATATTCGAGTGAAAAACTGTTTTTT.

This rearrangement joins TRBV25-1 to TRBJ1-4; possibly TRBD1 for D (5 bases). CDR3 length equals 14 residues. Trimming cost V 2 bases and J 5 bases, with 9 bases left between them. In germline, CDR1 is MGHDK, CDR2 SYGVNS. CDR3 loop: CASSEPRGNEKLFF. In DNA form, the CDR3 reads TGTGCCAGCAGTGAACCCCGGGGGAATGAAAAACTGTTTTTT.

This clone appeared a few times. This chain links TRBV18 with TRBJ1-1; 7 bases align to TRBD1. Germline V gene sequence: CDR1 KGHSH, CDR2 LQKENI. The junction had 9 bases not matched to a gene; V was cut back by 2 bases and J by 3 bases. The CDR3 totals 16 residues. The CDR3 DNA reads TGTGCCAGCTCACCAAATATAGGGGGCAGGGACACTGAAGCTTTCTTT. This encodes CASSPNIGGRDTEAFF.

In its sample, this clone was seen many times. V and J are TRBV4-2 and TRBJ1-6, with 9 bases matching TRBD1. V was pared by 2 bases and J by 9 bases, with 8 bases of the junction left unmatched. The length of the CDR3 is 16 residues. Germline assignment: CDR1 LGHNA and CDR2 YNFKEQ. The CDR3: CASSQRTGVRSSPLHF. As DNA, the CDR3 is TGTGCCAGCAGCCAACGGACAGGGGTTCGGTCTTCACCCCTCCACTTT.

The chain is built from TRBV21-1 and TRBJ1-5. TRBV21-1 is recorded as a pseudogene. This CDR3 comprises 15 residues. Here the CDR3 DNA reads TGTGCCAGCAGCAAAGGGGAGGGGCTGGGTCAGCCCCAGCATTTT. Encoded protein: CASSKGEGLGQPQHF.

This clone was seen more than once but under ten times. The chain recombines TRBV5-1 with TRBJ2-2, with TRBD2 matching 8 bases. The CDR3 sequence is 17 residues long. Germline V gene data show CDR1 as SGHRS and CDR2 as YFSETQ. V dropped 4 bases and J dropped 0; count of bases not matched to a gene: 8. CDR3 sequence: CASSPGASGPNTGELFF. The DNA for the CDR3 is TGCGCCAGCAGCCCCGGGGCTAGCGGGCCGAACACCGGGGAGCTGTTTTTT.

The rearrangement uses TRBV7-9 and TRBJ1-2; 9 nucleotides align to TRBD1. Per germline, CDR1 SEHNR and CDR2 FQNEAQ (reference sequence). Trimming at V came to 5 bases and at J to 4 bases, leaving 8 bases not matched to a gene. The CDR3 is 15 residues long. As DNA, the CDR3 is TGTGCCAGCAGCGGGGGACAGGGAGTTGGCTATGGCTACACCTTC. Translating gives CASSGGQGVGYGYTF.

CDR3 DNA: TGTGCCAGCAGCTTGGGGTGGGCTAGCGGGAGGTACGAGCAGTACTTC. Amino acids: CASSLGWASGRYEQYF. The chain combines TRBV5-4 with TRBJ2-7; 11 nucleotides match TRBD2. With 0 bases clipped from V and 4 bases from J, the junction kept 6 bases outside the gene matches. The CDR3 runs 16 residues. Germline CDR1 and CDR2: SGHNT and YYREEE (reference sequence).

This clone appeared once. The V and J genes are TRBV5-1 and TRBJ1-1, with D possibly TRBD1 on 5 matching bases. Germline lookup yields CDR1 SGHRS and CDR2 YFSETQ. The CDR3 is 14 amino acids. V lost 4 bases and J lost 4, with 14 bases in between. The CDR3 DNA reads TGCGCCAGCAGCGTGCGTGGGGCTGTCACTGAAGCTTTCTTT. Amino acids: CASSVRGAVTEAFF. Variable domain in full (rest from reference TRBV5-1 and TRBJ1-1): KAGVTQTPRYLIKTRGQQVTLSCSPISGHRSVSWYQQTPGQGLQFLFEYFSETQRNKGNFPGRFSGRQFSNSRSEMNVSTLELGDSALYLCASSVRGAVTEAFFGQGTRLTVV.

The chain uses TRBV18 and TRBJ2-2; 8 bases are a match to TRBD1. The germline CDR1 and CDR2 sequences are KGHSH and LQKENI. This CDR3 region has 16 residues. After removal of 1 base from V and 3 bases from J, the junction contained 4 bases not matched to a gene. In DNA form, the CDR3 reads TGTGCCAGCTCACCACTCGGACAGGGTTACACCGGGGAGCTGTTTTTT. It yields the protein CASSPLGQGYTGELFF.